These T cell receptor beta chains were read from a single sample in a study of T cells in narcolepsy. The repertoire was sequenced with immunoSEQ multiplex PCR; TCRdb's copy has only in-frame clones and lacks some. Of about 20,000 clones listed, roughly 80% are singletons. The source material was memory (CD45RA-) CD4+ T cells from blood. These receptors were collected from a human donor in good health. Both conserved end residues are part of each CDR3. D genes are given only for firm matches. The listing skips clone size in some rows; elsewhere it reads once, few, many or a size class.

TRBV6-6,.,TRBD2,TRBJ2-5,TGTGCCAGCGCACTAGCGGGTTTCCAAGAGACCCAGTACTTC,CASALAGFQETQYF
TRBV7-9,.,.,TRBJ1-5,TGTGCCAGCAGCTTAGAGGACCGTCAGCCCCAGCATTTT,CASSLEDRQPQHF
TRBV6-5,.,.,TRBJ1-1,TGTGCCAGCAGTTACTCTGCGAACACTGAAGCTTTCTTT,CASSYSANTEAFF
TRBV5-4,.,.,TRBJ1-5,TGTGCCACTGGAGAGGGCGGAGGTCGCAATCAGCCCCAGCATTTT,CATGEGGGRNQPQHF
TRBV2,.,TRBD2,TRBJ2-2,TGTGCCAGCAAACCGTCTAGCGGGAGTATCGGGGAGCTGTTTTTT,CASKPSSGSIGELFF
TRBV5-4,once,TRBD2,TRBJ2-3,TGTGCCAGCAGCTACCGGGGGGGACTCGGCACAGATACGCAGTATTTT,CASSYRGGLGTDTQYF
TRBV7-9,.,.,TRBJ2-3,TGTGCCAGCAGCCCTTGGGGGGACGGAAGTTACACAGATACGCAGTATTTT,CASSPWGDGSYTDTQYF
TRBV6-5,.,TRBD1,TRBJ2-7,TGTGCCAGCAGCCTACACAGGGGCTACGAGCAGTACTTC,CASSLHRGYEQYF
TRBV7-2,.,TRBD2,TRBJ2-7,TGTGCCAGCAGCTTTGCTAGCGGGGTATACGAGCAGTACTTC,CASSFASGVYEQYF
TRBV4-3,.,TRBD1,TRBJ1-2,TGCGCCAGCAGCTCGACAGGGGCTAATAAGAATGGCTACACCTTC,CASSSTGANKNGYTF
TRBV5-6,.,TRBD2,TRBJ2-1,TGTGCCAGCAGTATAGTTAGCGGGGGTTACAATGAGCAGTTCTTC,CASSIVSGGYNEQFF
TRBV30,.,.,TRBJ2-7,TGTGCCTGGAGTGTAGCTACTCCTATTTACGACGAGCAGTACTTC,CAWSVATPIYDEQYF
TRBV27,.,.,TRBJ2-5,TGTGCCAGCAGGGGGCTAGAGACCCAGTACTTC,CASRGLETQYF
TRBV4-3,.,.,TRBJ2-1,TGCGCCAGCAGCCAAAGGGCAGGGAGCTCCTACAATGAGCAGTTCTTC,CASSQRAGSSYNEQFF
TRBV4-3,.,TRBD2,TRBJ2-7,TGCGCCAGCAGCCAAGGACTAGCTTCCTACGAGCAGTACTTC,CASSQGLASYEQYF
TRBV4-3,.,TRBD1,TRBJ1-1,TGCGCCAGCAGCCAGGTAACAGGGGGCAACACTGAAGCTTTCTTT,CASSQVTGGNTEAFF
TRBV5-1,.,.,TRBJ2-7,TGCGCCAGCAGCTTGGCCAGTACCTACGAGCAGTACTTC,CASSLASTYEQYF
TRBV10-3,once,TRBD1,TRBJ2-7,TGTGCCATCAGGCAGACGACAGGGTTGAACGAGCAGTACTTC,CAIRQTTGLNEQYF
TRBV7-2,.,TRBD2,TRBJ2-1,TGTGCCAGCAGCTTATTCGCGGGAGTGGAGGATGAGCAGTTCTTC,CASSLFAGVEDEQFF
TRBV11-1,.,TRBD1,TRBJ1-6,TGTGCCAGCGGGACAGTAGATAATTCACCCCTCCACTTT,CASGTVDNSPLHF
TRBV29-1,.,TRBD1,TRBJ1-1,TGCAGCGGAAAGGGGGGACAGCCGAACACTGAAGCTTTCTTT,CSGKGGQPNTEAFF
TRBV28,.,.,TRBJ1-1,TGTGCCACCGGGCCTTTGAACACTGAAGCTTTCTTT,CATGPLNTEAFF
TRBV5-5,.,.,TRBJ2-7,TGTGCCAGCAGCTCCCTGAGGACCCCGAACGAGCAGTACTTC,CASSSLRTPNEQYF
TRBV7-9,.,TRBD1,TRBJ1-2,TGTGCCAGCAGCGCAGGGACAGGGGAGTACTATGGCTACACCTTC,CASSAGTGEYYGYTF
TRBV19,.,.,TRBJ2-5,TGTGCCAGTAGTCCACCCTCCGGGACAACCCAAGAGACCCAGTACTTC,CASSPPSGTTQETQYF
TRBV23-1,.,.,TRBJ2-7,TGCGCCAGCAGTCAACAGACTGGGGGGACAAGCTCCTACGAGCAGTACTTC,CASSQQTGGTSSYEQYF
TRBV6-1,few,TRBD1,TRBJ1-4,TGTGCCAGCAGTGAACCGACAGGGGGCGCGGTCGAAAAACTGTTTTTT,CASSEPTGGAVEKLFF